What follows describes a single T cell receptor (beta chain). Profiling relied on immunoSEQ multiplex PCR, and the TCRdb table lists in-frame clones only, not all of them. The sample has around 320,000 clones; about 82% are singletons. Treatment here: some 20 received Ad26.COV2.S at low or high dose, single or two shots; about five received placebo; per-sample allocation not given. Sampling happened 63 days after the first vaccine or placebo injection. Recruitment in Boston yielded a donor of adult age, 18-55 years. The vaccine delivered Wuhan-strain SARS-CoV-2 spike through an Ad26 vector. The sample belongs to a study of Ad26.COV2.S vaccination and SARS-CoV-2 variants. Study summary: Donor was one of the participants in the Ad26.COV2.S arm of the COV1001 trial.

The sequence was obtained from a person aged 18-65 years who received the Ad26.COV2.S COVID-19 vaccine or a placebo. Source: peripheral blood, taken in a trial of Ad26.COV2.S vaccine versus placebo.

CDR3 loop: CASSLGLADTDTQYF. CDR3 nucleotide sequence: TGTGCCAGCAGCTTAGGACTAGCGGACACAGATACGCAGTATTTT. The V and J genes are TRBV7-3 and TRBJ2-3, with 10 bases fitting TRBD2. Trimming at V came to 2 bases and at J to 2 bases, leaving 1 base not matched to a gene. Germline lookup yields CDR1 SGHTA and CDR2 FQGTGA. The CDR3 is made up of 15 amino acids.